Below, 23 T cell receptor beta chains from the same sample are listed, as sequenced in a study of early T cells in non-severe SARS-CoV-2 infection. TCRdb re-called the 5' RACE reads with MiXCR, one entry per CDR3 protein. The sample includes some 34,000 distinct CDR3 sequences, approximately 4.6% of them seen just once. Input material: whole blood. Every receptor here comes from an adult who was a healthcare worker with PCR-confirmed SARS-CoV-2 infection or an uninfected control (not recorded which).

This clonotype has ten or more counts. The chain uses TRBV12-5 and TRBJ2-1, with 10 bases aligning to TRBD2. Germline V CDR1 and CDR2: LGHNT, FRNRAP. V lost 6 bases to trimming and J lost 4 bases; unmatched junction nucleotides: 6. The CDR3 contains 15 residues. The CDR3 nucleotides are TGTGCTAGTGGCCTAAGCGGGGGGGCTTACAATGAGCAGTTCTTC. Its protein product is CASGLSGGAYNEQFF.

Ten or more counts support this clonotype. The chain joins TRBV7-2 to TRBJ2-7, with D unresolved. Looked up from germline, CDR1 is SGHTA and CDR2 is FQGNSA. V lost 5 bases, J lost 0 bases, and 11 bases lay in between. The CDR3 is made up of 14 amino acids. CDR3 coding DNA: TGTGCCAGCAGCCCCGACACCTACTCCTACGAGCAGTACTTC. Translated, it gives CASSPDTYSYEQYF.

The sample holds many counts of this clonotype. The rearrangement links TRBV6-6 to TRBJ1-5; 9 bases match TRBD1. The junction had 8 bases not matched to a gene; V was cut back by 5 bases and J by 6 bases. The CDR3 runs to 15 residues. Germline loops: CDR1 MNHNY, CDR2 SVGAGI (reference sequence). CDR3 bases: TGTGCCAGCAGTGACAGGGACAGGGTGGTTCAGCCCCAGCATTTT. Translating it yields CASSDRDRVVQPQHF.

This clonotype was observed a handful of times. The rearrangement joins TRBV20-1 to TRBJ1-6, with TRBD1 identical over 8 bases. Trimming removed 6 bases from V and 7 bases from J; junction bases left unmatched: 8. The CDR3 extends over 14 amino acids. The germline V gene encodes CDR1 DFQATT and CDR2 SNEGSKA (reference sequence). DNA for the CDR3: TGCAGTGCCATTGGACAGGGAGGAAATTCACCCCTCCACTTT. Translated, it gives CSAIGQGGNSPLHF.

This clonotype turned up a few times. V usage is TRBV6-4 and J usage is TRBJ1-2; no reliable D call. V shed 7 bases and J shed 4 bases, with 7 bases lying between them. Per the germline V gene, CDR1 is MRHNA and CDR2 is SNTAGT. This CDR3 contains 11 residues. CDR3 sequence (DNA): TGTGCCAGCATGGCAGGCTATGGCTACACCTTC. Its protein product is CASMAGYGYTF.

This clonotype has more than one count but fewer than ten. The chain joins TRBV28 to TRBJ1-1; weak D call: TRBD1 (5 bases). CDR1 and CDR2 from the germline V gene are MDHEN and SYDVKM. The germline V and J ends were trimmed by 5 bases and 5 bases, with 18 bases remaining between them. This CDR3 region has 15 residues. CDR3 DNA: TGTGCCAGCAGTGGCATGGGGACTGGGGTGACTGAAGCTTTCTTT. Translated: CASSGMGTGVTEAFF.

This clonotype was detected many times. The gene calls are TRBV6-2 or TRBV6-3 and TRBJ1-2; unclear D gene. The V gene lost 5 bases and the J gene lost 5 bases, with 12 bases spanning the gap. The CDR3 sequence is 13 residues long. Germline lookup yields CDR1 MNHEY and CDR2 SVGEGT. CDR3 loop: CASSARSEYGYTF. The CDR3 nucleotides read TGTGCCAGCAGTGCTCGGTCAGAGTATGGCTACACCTTC.

By share, this clonotype ranks as medium-sized. J is TRBJ2-1 and V is TRBV11-2, with D tentatively TRBD2 (7 bases). The CDR3 contains 14 residues. Germline assignment: CDR1 SGHAT and CDR2 FQNNGV. V gave up 5 bases and J gave up 6 bases, with 14 bases separating them. The CDR3 DNA follows: TGTGCCAGCAGCCGAACGGGGGGCCGCAATGAGCAGTTCTTC. It encodes CASSRTGGRNEQFF. Full variable domain (missing parts from reference TRBV11-2 and TRBJ2-1): EAGVAQSPRYKIIEKRQSVAFWCNPISGHATLYWYQQILGQGPKLLIQFQNNGVVDDSQLPKDRFSAERLKGVDSTLKIQPAKLEDSAVYLCASSRTGGRNEQFFGPGTRLTVL.

This clonotype came up many times. The genes are TRBV27 and TRBJ2-3; no firm D call. Germline lookup yields CDR1 MNHEY and CDR2 SMNVEV (reference sequence). Deletions cut 8 bases from V and 4 bases from J, with 7 bases between. CDR3 length equals 11 residues. DNA for the CDR3: TGTGCCAGCGGGTACCCAGATACGCAGTATTTT. It specifies CASGYPDTQYF.

This clonotype has at least ten counts. V is TRBV14 and J is TRBJ2-7; TRBD1 might be the D (6 bases). V was shortened by 6 bases and J by 2 bases, with 20 bases between the two germline ends. Germline CDR1 is SGHDN and CDR2 is FVKESK. This CDR3 is built from 16 residues. CDR3 in amino acids: CASSHQTGTPAYEQYF. In DNA form, the CDR3 reads TGTGCCAGCAGTCACCAGACCGGGACACCAGCCTACGAGCAGTACTTC.

This clonotype has a count of ten or more. This sequence joins TRBV20-1 and TRBJ2-3, with D tentatively TRBD1 or TRBD2 (6 bases each). The CDR3 runs 13 residues. Trimming took off 3 bases at V and 1 base at J, with 8 bases between the two ends. Germline loops: CDR1 DFQATT, CDR2 SNEGSKA (reference sequence). CDR3 in DNA: TGCAGTGCTAGCGGGGGCGGCACAGATACGCAGTATTTT. Translated: CSASGGGTDTQYF.

This clonotype was counted at least ten times. This chain links TRBV15 with TRBJ1-5; D call uncertain. This CDR3 is built from 15 residues. Trimming shortened V by 0 bases and J by 0 bases, and 6 bases separated the two germline ends. Germline V gene sequence: CDR1 LNHNV, CDR2 YYDKDF (reference sequence). The CDR3 loop reads CATSRDYASNQPQHF. The CDR3 nucleotides are TGTGCCACCAGCAGAGATTACGCTAGCAATCAGCCCCAGCATTTT. Based on the CDR3 plus reference TRBV15 and TRBJ1-5, the full variable domain is DAMVIQNPRYQVTQFGKPVTLSCSQTLNHNVMYWYQQKSSQAPKLLFHYYDKDFNNEADTPDNFQSRRPNTSFCFLDIRSPGLGDTAMYLCATSRDYASNQPQHFGDGTRLSIL.

Regarding this clonotype: It may be a read error: a sequence one base away is much more abundant. The chain joins TRBV5-5 to TRBJ1-1; possible D gene TRBD1, 6 bases. The CDR3 consists of 14 residues. Looked up from germline, CDR1 is SGHKS and CDR2 is YYEKEE (reference sequence). The V end lost 1 base, the J end lost 8 bases, and 15 bases lay between the germline ends. Here the CDR3 DNA reads TGTGCCAGCAGCTTGCTGGGGGCCCATTGGGAAGCTTTCTTT. This codes for CASSLLGAHWEAFF. Full variable domain (missing parts from reference TRBV5-5 and TRBJ1-1): DAGVTQSPTHLIKTRGQQVTLRCSPISGHKSVSWYQQVLGQGPQFIFQYYEKEERGRGNFPDRFSARQFPNYSSELNVNALLLGDSALYLCASSLLGAHWEAFFGQGTRLTVV.

This sequence joins TRBV24-1 and TRBJ1-2; tentatively, D is TRBD1 (6 bases). The CDR3 sequence is 13 residues long. Germline V gene lookup returns CDR1 KGHDR and CDR2 SFDVKD. V was shortened by 6 bases and J by 5 bases, with 12 bases between the two germline ends. The DNA for the CDR3 is TGTGCCACCAGTTCTACCGGACAGTATGGCTACACCTTC. Translated: CATSSTGQYGYTF.

This clonotype occurred many times. This chain links TRBV27 with TRBJ1-4, with a tentative D call TRBD1 (5 bases). Germline V gene data show CDR1 as MNHEY and CDR2 as SMNVEV (reference sequence). The V end lost 6 bases, the J end lost 4 bases, and 21 bases lay between the germline ends. This CDR3 region has 17 residues. The CDR3 sequence is CASRGAGSRAVNEKLFF. In DNA, the CDR3 is TGTGCCAGCAGAGGGGCCGGCAGCCGGGCAGTTAATGAAAAACTGTTTTTT.

This clonotype was detected a few times. V gene TRBV29-1 combines with J gene TRBJ2-5; no definite D call. Trimming pared 1 base from V and 2 bases from J, leaving 5 bases between. This CDR3 comprises 12 residues. CDR1 and CDR2 (germline): SQVTM, ANQGSEA. In nucleotides, the CDR3 is TGCAGCGTTGAAGCTAGACAAGAGACCCAGTACTTC. Translation: CSVEARQETQYF.

This clonotype appeared many times. The chain employs TRBV10-3 and TRBJ1-2; D remains ambiguous. The length of the CDR3 is 13 residues. V lost 5 bases and J lost 1, with 8 bases in between. Germline V CDR1 and CDR2: ENHRY, SYGVKD. CDR3 amino acids: CAISPKDNYGYTF. The DNA of the CDR3 is TGTGCCATCAGTCCTAAGGATAACTATGGCTACACCTTC.

This clonotype was detected only a few times. This chain links TRBV10-3 with TRBJ2-3, with 11 nucleotides matching TRBD2. Trimming at V came to 3 bases and at J to 0 bases, leaving 5 bases not matched to a gene. This CDR3 is built from 17 residues. Germline-derived CDR1 and CDR2 are ENHRY and SYGVKD. Here the CDR3 reads CAISETSGGTSTDTQYF. In DNA, the CDR3 is TGTGCCATCAGTGAAACTAGCGGGGGCACTAGCACAGATACGCAGTATTTT.

In its sample, this clonotype was seen a few times. The chain employs TRBV9 and TRBJ1-5; D call uncertain. This CDR3 spans 11 amino acids. V lost 6 bases and J 2 bases, leaving 3 bases between the germline ends. Germline CDR1 and CDR2: SGDLS and YYNGEE. The CDR3 DNA is TGTGCCAGCAAGGGCAATCAGCCCCAGCATTTT. Translation: CASKGNQPQHF. Using reference TRBV9 and TRBJ1-5 for the parts outside the CDR3, the full variable domain is DSGVTQTPKHLITATGQRVTLRCSPRSGDLSVYWYQQSLDQGLQFLIQYYNGEERAKGNILERFSAQQFPDLHSELNLSSLELGDSALYFCASKGNQPQHFGDGTRLSIL.

This clonotype was picked up many times. The V call is TRBV20-1, the J call TRBJ1-1; D remains ambiguous. The CDR3 covers 11 residues. Per the germline V gene, CDR1 is DFQATT and CDR2 is SNEGSKA (reference sequence). V lost 0 bases and J 5 bases, leaving 4 bases between the germline ends. CDR3 nucleotides: TGCAGTGCTAGAGATCGGACTGAAGCTTTCTTT. Its protein is CSARDRTEAFF.

This clonotype has a handful of counts. This chain uses TRBV13 with TRBJ1-3; unclear D gene. The length of the CDR3 is 14 residues. From germline, CDR1 is PRHDT and CDR2 FYEKMQ (reference sequence). The ends were cut back, 3 bases at V and 0 bases at J, with 6 bases in the middle. In DNA, the CDR3 is TGTGCCAGCAGCTTCCGGTTCTCTGGAAACACCATATATTTT. Translated: CASSFRFSGNTIYF. Full variable domain (missing parts from reference TRBV13 and TRBJ1-3): AAGVIQSPRHLIKEKRETATLKCYPIPRHDTVYWYQQGPGQDPQFLISFYEKMQSDKGSIPDRFSAQQFSDYHSELNMSSLELGDSALYFCASSFRFSGNTIYFGEGSWLTVV.

This clonotype was counted only a few times. The rearrangement joins TRBV2 to TRBJ2-1; TRBD1 agrees at 9 bases. J gave up 8 bases and V 7 bases, and 9 bases lay outside the gene matches. This CDR3 comprises 14 residues. Germline V CDR1 and CDR2: SNHLY, FYNNEI. This CDR3 reads CASNRQGGLYEQFF. CDR3 in DNA: TGTGCCAGCAACAGACAGGGGGGTCTCTATGAGCAGTTCTTC.

In its sample, this clonotype was seen many times. The V call is TRBV28, the J call TRBJ2-5, with D hard to call. This CDR3 comprises 14 residues. Germline V lookup: CDR1 MDHEN, CDR2 SYDVKM. V was clipped by 2 bases and J by 1 base, with 8 bases between them. CDR3 DNA: TGTGCCAGCAGTTTAGTTTCAACCCAAGAGACCCAGTACTTC. This encodes CASSLVSTQETQYF.